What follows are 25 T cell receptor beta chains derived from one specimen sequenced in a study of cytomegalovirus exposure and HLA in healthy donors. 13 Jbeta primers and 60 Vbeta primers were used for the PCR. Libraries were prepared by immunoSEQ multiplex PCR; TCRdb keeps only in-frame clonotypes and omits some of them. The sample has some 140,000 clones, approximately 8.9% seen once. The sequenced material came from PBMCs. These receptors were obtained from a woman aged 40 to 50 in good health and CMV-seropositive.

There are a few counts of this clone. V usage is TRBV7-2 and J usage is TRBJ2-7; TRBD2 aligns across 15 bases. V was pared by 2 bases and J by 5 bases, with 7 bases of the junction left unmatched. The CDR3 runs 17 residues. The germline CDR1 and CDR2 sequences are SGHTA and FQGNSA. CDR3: CASSLTTGLAGGHEQYF. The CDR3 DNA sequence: TGTGCCAGCAGCTTAACGACGGGACTAGCGGGGGGCCACGAGCAGTACTTC.

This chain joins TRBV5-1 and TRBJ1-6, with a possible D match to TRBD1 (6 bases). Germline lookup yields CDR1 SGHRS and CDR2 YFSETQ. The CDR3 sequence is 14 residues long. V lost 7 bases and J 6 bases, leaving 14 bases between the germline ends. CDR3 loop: CASSQGPLNSPLHF. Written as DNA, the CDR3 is TGCGCCAGCTCGCAGGGGCCACTTAATTCACCCCTCCACTTT.

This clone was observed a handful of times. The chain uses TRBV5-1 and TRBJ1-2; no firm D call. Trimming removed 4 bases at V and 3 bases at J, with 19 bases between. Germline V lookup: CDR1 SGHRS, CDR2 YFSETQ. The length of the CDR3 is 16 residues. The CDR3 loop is CASSHPGRVGDYGYTF. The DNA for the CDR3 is TGCGCCAGCAGCCACCCGGGGAGAGTTGGTGACTATGGCTACACCTTC.

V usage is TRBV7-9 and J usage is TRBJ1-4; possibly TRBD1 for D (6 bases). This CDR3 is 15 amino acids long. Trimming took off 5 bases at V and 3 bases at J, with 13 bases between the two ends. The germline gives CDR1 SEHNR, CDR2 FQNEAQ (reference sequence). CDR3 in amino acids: CASSPSGQSNEKLFF. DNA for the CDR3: TGTGCCAGCAGCCCGTCCGGACAGTCTAATGAAAAACTGTTTTTT.

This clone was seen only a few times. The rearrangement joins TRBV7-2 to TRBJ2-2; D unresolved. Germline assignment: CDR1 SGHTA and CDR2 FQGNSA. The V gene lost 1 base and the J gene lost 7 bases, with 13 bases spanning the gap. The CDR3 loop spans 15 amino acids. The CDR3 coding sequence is TGTGCCAGCAGCTTAGTCGACGGGTGGAACGGGGAGCTGTTTTTT. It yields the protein CASSLVDGWNGELFF.

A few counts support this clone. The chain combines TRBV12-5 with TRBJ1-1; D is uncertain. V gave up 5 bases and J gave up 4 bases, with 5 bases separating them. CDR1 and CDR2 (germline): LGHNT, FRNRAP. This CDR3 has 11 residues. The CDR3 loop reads CASGAGTEAFF. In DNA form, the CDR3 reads TGTGCTAGTGGTGCCGGCACTGAAGCTTTCTTT.

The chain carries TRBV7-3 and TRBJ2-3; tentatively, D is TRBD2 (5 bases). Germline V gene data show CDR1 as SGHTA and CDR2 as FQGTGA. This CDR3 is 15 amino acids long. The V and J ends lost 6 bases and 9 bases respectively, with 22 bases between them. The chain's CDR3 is CASSDLRAGVITQYF. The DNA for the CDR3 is TGTGCCAGCAGTGACCTACGAGCCGGGGTTATCACGCAGTATTTT.

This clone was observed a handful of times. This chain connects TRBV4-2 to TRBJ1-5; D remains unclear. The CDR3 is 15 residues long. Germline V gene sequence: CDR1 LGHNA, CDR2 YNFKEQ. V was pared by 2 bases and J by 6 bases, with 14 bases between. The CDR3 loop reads CASSQTASQLQPQHF. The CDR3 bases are TGTGCCAGCAGCCAAACCGCGAGTCAACTTCAGCCCCAGCATTTT.

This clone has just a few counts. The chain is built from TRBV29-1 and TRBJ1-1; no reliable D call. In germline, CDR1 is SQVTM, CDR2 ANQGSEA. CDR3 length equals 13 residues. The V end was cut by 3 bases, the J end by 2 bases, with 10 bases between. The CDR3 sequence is CSVERDFNTEAFF. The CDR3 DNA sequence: TGCAGCGTTGAGAGGGATTTTAACACTGAAGCTTTCTTT.

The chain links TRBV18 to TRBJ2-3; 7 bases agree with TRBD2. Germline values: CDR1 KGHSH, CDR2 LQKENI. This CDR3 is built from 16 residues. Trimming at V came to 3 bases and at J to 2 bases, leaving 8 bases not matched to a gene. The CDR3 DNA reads TGTGCCAGCTCACCGCGCGCGGGGGAAACCACAGATACGCAGTATTTT. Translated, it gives CASSPRAGETTDTQYF. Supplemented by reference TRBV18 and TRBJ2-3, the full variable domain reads NAGVMQNPRHLVRRRGQEARLRCSPMKGHSHVYWYRQLPEEGLKFMVYLQKENIIDESGMPKERFSAEFPKEGPSILRIQQVVRGDSAAYFCASSPRAGETTDTQYFGPGTRLTVL.

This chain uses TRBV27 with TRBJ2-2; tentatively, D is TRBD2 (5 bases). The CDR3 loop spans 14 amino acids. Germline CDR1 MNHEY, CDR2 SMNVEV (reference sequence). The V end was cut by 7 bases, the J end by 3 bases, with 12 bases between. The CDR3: CASTLTRHTGELFF. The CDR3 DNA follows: TGTGCCAGCACCTTAACTAGACACACCGGGGAGCTGTTTTTT.

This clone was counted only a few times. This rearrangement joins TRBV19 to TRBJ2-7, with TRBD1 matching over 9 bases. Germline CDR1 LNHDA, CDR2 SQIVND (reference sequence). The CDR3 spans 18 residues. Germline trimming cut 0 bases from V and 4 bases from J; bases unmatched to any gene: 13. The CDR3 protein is CASSIDLEVGQGHYEQYF. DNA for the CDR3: TGTGCCAGTAGTATAGATTTGGAGGTAGGACAGGGGCATTACGAGCAGTACTTC.

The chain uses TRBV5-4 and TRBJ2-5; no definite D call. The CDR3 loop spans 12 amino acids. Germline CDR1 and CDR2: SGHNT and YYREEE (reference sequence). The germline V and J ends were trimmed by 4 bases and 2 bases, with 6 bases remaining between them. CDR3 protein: CASSVTQETQYF. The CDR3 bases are TGTGCCAGCAGCGTGACTCAAGAGACCCAGTACTTC. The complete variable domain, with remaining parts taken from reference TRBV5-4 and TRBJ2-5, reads ETGVTQSPTHLIKTRGQQVTLRCSSQSGHNTVSWYQQALGQGPQFIFQYYREEENGRGNFPPRFSGLQFPNYSSELNVNALELDDSALYLCASSVTQETQYFGPGTRLLVL.

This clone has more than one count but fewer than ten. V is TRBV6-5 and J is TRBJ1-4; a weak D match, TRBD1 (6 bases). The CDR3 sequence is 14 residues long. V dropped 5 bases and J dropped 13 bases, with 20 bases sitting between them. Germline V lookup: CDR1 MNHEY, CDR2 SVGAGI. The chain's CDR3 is CASSPGGQRGGLFF. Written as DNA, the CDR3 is TGTGCCAGCAGTCCCGGGGGGCAACGGGGGGGACTGTTTTTT.

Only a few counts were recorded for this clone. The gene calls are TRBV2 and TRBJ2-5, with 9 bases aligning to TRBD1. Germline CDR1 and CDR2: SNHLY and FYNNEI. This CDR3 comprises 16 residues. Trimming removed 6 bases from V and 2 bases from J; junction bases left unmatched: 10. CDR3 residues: CASSLPRTGAQETQYF. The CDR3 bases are TGTGCCAGCAGCCTCCCGAGGACAGGGGCGCAAGAGACCCAGTACTTC.

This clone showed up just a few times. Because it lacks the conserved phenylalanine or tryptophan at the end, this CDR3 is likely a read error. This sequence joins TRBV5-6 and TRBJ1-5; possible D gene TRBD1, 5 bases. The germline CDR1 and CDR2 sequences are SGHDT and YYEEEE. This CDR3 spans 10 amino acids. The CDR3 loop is CVGGSQPQHV. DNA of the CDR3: TGTGTCGGGGGGAGTCAGCCCCAGCATGTT.

As DNA, the CDR3 is TGTGCCAGCAGCTTGGTAACGAGGAACCTGCATGGCTACACCTTC. Translation: CASSLVTRNLHGYTF. The chain links TRBV5-5 to TRBJ1-2; D ambiguous. CDR1 is SGHKS and CDR2 is YYEKEE in the germline V gene (reference sequence). The V and J ends lost 0 bases and 6 bases respectively, with 15 bases between them. This CDR3 has 15 residues.

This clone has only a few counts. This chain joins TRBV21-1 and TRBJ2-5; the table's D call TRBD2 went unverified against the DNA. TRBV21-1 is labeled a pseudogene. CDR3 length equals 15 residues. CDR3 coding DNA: TGTGCCAGCAGCATGAAAAGCGGGGTGATGGAGACCCAGTACTTC. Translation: CASSMKSGVMETQYF.

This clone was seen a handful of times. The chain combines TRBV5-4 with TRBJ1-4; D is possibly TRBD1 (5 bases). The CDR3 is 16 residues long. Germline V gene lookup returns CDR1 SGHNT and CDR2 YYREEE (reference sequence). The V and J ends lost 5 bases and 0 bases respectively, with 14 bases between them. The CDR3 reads CASSYGAAATNEKLFF. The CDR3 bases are TGTGCCAGCAGTTATGGGGCAGCCGCAACTAATGAAAAACTGTTTTTT.

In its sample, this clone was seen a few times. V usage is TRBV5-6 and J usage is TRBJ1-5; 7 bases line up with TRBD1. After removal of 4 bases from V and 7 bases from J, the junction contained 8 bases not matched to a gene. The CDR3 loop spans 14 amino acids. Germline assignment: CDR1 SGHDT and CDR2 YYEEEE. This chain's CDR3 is CASSPGQWGQPQHF. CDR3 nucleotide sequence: TGTGCCAGCAGCCCGGGACAGTGGGGCCAGCCCCAGCATTTT. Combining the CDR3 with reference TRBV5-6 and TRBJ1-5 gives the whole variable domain DAGVTQSPTHLIKTRGQQVTLRCSPKSGHDTVSWYQQALGQGPQFIFQYYEEEERQRGNFPDRFSGHQFPNYSSELNVNALLLGDSALYLCASSPGQWGQPQHFGDGTRLSIL.

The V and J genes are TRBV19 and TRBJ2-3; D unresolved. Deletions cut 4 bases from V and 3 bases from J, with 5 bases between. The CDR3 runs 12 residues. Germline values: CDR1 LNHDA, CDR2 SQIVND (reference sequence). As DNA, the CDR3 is TGTGCCAGTAGTAAACAGACAGATACGCAGTATTTT. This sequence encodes CASSKQTDTQYF.

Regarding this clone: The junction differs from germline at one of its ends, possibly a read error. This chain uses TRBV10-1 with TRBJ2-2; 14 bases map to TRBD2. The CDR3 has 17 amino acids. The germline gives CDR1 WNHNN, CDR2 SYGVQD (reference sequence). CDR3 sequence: CASSVGGLAGDTGELLF. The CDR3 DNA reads TGCGCCAGCAGTGTCGGGGGACTAGCGGGGGACACCGGGGAGCTGCTTTTT.

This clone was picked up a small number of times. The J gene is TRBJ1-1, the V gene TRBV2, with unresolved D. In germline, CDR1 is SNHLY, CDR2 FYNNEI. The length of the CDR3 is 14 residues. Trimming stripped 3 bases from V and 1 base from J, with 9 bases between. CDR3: CASSDRGPNTEAFF. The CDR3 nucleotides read TGTGCCAGCAGTGATCGAGGGCCGAACACTGAAGCTTTCTTT. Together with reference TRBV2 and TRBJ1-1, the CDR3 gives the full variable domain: EPEVTQTPSHQVTQMGQEVILRCVPISNHLYFYWYRQILGQKVEFLVSFYNNEISEKSEIFDDQFSVERPDGSNFTLKIRSTKLEDSAMYFCASSDRGPNTEAFFGQGTRLTVV.

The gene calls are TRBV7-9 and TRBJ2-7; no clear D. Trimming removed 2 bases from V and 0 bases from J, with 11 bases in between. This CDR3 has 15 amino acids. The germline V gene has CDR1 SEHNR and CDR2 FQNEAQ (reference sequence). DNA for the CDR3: TGTGCCAGCAGCTTACGAGGCACCGACTCCTACGAGCAGTACTTC. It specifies CASSLRGTDSYEQYF.

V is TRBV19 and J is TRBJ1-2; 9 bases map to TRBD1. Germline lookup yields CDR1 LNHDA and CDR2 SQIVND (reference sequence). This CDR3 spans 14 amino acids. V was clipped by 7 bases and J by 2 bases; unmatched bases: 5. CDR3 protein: CASTRTGANYGYTF. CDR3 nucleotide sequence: TGTGCCAGTACCCGGACAGGGGCGAACTATGGCTACACCTTC.